These 21 T cell receptor beta chains originate from one sample sequenced in a study of T cells in Graves' hyperthyroidism and ophthalmopathy. What was amplified from RNA transcripts were TCR beta CDR3 regions. When the TCR CDR3 underwent first-round RT-PCR, the HTBI primer set was used. Using its own MiXCR run on the multiplex PCR reads, TCRdb lists one record per CDR3 protein. The profile covers about 590,000 distinct CDR3 sequences, with around 16% appearing a single time and around 7.8% taken by the ten largest. The sequenced sample was blood. Receptor source: a woman in her twenties or thirties with Graves' hyperthyroidism.

The V call is TRBV20-1, the J call TRBJ2-5; D possibly corresponds to TRBD1 (6 bases). The CDR3 sequence is 15 residues long. V lost 4 bases and J 0 bases, leaving 15 bases between the germline ends. Germline-derived CDR1 and CDR2 are DFQATT and SNEGSKA (reference sequence). In DNA form, the CDR3 reads TGCAGTGCTATCGTGACAGGCCATAACCAAGAGACCCAGTACTTC. Translating gives CSAIVTGHNQETQYF.

The rearrangement links TRBV7-9 to TRBJ2-1; no definite D call. This CDR3 spans 13 amino acids. Looked up from germline, CDR1 is SEHNR and CDR2 is FQNEAQ (reference sequence). Trimming removed 4 bases from V and 6 bases from J, with 10 bases in between. CDR3 nucleotides: TGTGCCAGCAGCTCACCCACGGGCAATGAGCAGTTCTTC. Amino acids: CASSSPTGNEQFF.

This clonotype was seen at least ten times. Here the CDR3 DNA reads TGTGCCAGCAGCACCCAGGAGGTAGGGCGAACCTACGAGCAGTACTTC. This gives the protein CASSTQEVGRTYEQYF. V and J are TRBV11-2 and TRBJ2-7; D might be TRBD2 (5 bases). Germline V gives CDR1 SGHAT, CDR2 FQNNGV. The ends were cut back, 5 bases at V and 2 bases at J, with 19 bases in the middle. The CDR3 length is 16 residues. Supplemented by reference TRBV11-2 and TRBJ2-7, the full variable domain reads EAGVAQSPRYKIIEKRQSVAFWCNPISGHATLYWYQQILGQGPKLLIQFQNNGVVDDSQLPKDRFSAERLKGVDSTLKIQPAKLEDSAVYLCASSTQEVGRTYEQYFGPGTRLTVT.

This clonotype was found many times. This chain connects TRBV27 to TRBJ2-7; no definite D call. The germline V and J ends were trimmed by 4 bases and 0 bases, with 7 bases remaining between them. Germline V CDR1 and CDR2: MNHEY, SMNVEV (reference sequence). The CDR3 covers 13 residues. The CDR3 sequence is CASSSHISYEQYF. The CDR3 DNA sequence: TGTGCCAGCAGTTCTCACATCTCCTACGAGCAGTACTTC.

This clonotype was counted ten times or more. The chain combines TRBV29-1 with TRBJ2-3; D uncertain. The CDR3 length is 15 residues. Germline V lookup: CDR1 SQVTM, CDR2 ANQGSEA. Trimming shortened V by 3 bases and J by 0 bases, and 13 bases separated the two germline ends. The chain's CDR3 is CSVDGLETSTDTQYF. The CDR3 nucleotides are TGCAGCGTTGATGGCCTAGAAACCAGCACAGATACGCAGTATTTT.

In its sample, this clonotype was seen many times. The CDR3 protein is CASSQSGRGTGELFF. The CDR3 coding sequence is TGTGCCAGCAGCCAAAGCGGGAGAGGCACCGGGGAGCTGTTTTTT. J is TRBJ2-2 and V is TRBV3-2; the table names TRBD2, a call not compared with the DNA. TRBV3-2 corresponds to a pseudogene. The CDR3 covers 15 residues.

A few counts support this clonotype. The J gene is TRBJ2-5, the V gene TRBV20-1; the D gene is possibly TRBD2 (6 bases). The length of the CDR3 is 15 residues. Germline CDR1 is DFQATT and CDR2 is SNEGSKA (reference sequence). Between the trimmed V and J ends, which lost 0 bases and 5 bases, there was a span of 16 bases. CDR3 coding DNA: TGCAGTGCTAGAGATACTGCGGGATGGGCGGAGACCCAGTACTTC. Its translation: CSARDTAGWAETQYF.

This clonotype was seen a few times. This sequence joins TRBV18 and TRBJ2-3; possibly TRBD2 for D (6 bases). Germline V gene sequence: CDR1 KGHSH, CDR2 LQKENI. The CDR3 spans 17 residues. V was trimmed by 3 bases and J by 0 bases, leaving 16 bases between them. Here the CDR3 DNA reads TGTGCCAGCTCACCTAACCCGGCGGGGATTAGCACAGATACGCAGTATTTT. Translation: CASSPNPAGISTDTQYF. Based on the CDR3 plus reference TRBV18 and TRBJ2-3, the full variable domain is NAGVMQNPRHLVRRRGQEARLRCSPMKGHSHVYWYRQLPEEGLKFMVYLQKENIIDESGMPKERFSAEFPKEGPSILRIQQVVRGDSAAYFCASSPNPAGISTDTQYFGPGTRLTVL.

Many counts were recorded for this clonotype. This chain connects TRBV12-3 or TRBV12-4 to TRBJ2-1; 8 bases are shared with TRBD2. The length of the CDR3 is 15 residues. V shed 3 bases, J shed 7 bases, and the junction held 8 bases outside the gene matches. The CDR3 reads CASSLDGRAGNEQFF. The DNA of the CDR3 is TGTGCCAGCAGTTTGGACGGGAGGGCCGGGAATGAGCAGTTCTTC.

This clonotype was seen ten or more times. The chain joins TRBV20-1 to TRBJ2-5; 7 bases are shared with TRBD1. The V gene end was trimmed by 3 bases and the J gene end by 13 bases; junction bases not matched to a gene: 14. This CDR3 contains 13 residues. The germline gives CDR1 DFQATT, CDR2 SNEGSKA (reference sequence). CDR3 in amino acids: CSASHLERDSLYF. CDR3 in DNA: TGCAGTGCTAGCCACCTAGAGAGGGACAGCCTGTACTTC.

This sequence joins TRBV7-3 and TRBJ2-3, with a possible D match to TRBD1 (7 bases). V gave up 5 bases and J gave up 2 bases, with 14 bases separating them. The CDR3 is 15 amino acids. Germline V gives CDR1 SGHTA, CDR2 FQGTGA. This CDR3 is CASSPRRGLTDTQYF. CDR3 bases: TGTGCCAGCAGCCCCCGGAGGGGGCTCACAGATACGCAGTATTTT.

Ten or more counts support this clonotype. The rearrangement uses TRBV5-1 and TRBJ2-1; 8 bases agree with TRBD2. CDR1 is SGHRS, CDR2 YFSETQ, per germline. This CDR3 has 19 residues. With 4 bases clipped from V and 4 bases from J, the junction kept 19 bases outside the gene matches. CDR3 nucleotides: TGCGCCAGCAGCCTCCGGGAGGGGCTGGCGGGAGGCAGATACAATGAGCAGTTCTTC. The encoded protein is CASSLREGLAGGRYNEQFF. The variable domain in full, with the rest retrieved from reference TRBV5-1 and TRBJ2-1, is KAGVTQTPRYLIKTRGQQVTLSCSPISGHRSVSWYQQTPGQGLQFLFEYFSETQRNKGNFPGRFSGRQFSNSRSEMNVSTLELGDSALYLCASSLREGLAGGRYNEQFFGPGTRLTVL.

This clonotype occurred a few times. Here the CDR3 reads CAISESGGWDEQYF. CDR3 sequence (DNA): TGTGCCATCAGTGAGTCTGGGGGGTGGGACGAGCAGTACTTC. This rearrangement joins TRBV10-3 to TRBJ2-7; D might be TRBD2 (6 bases). This CDR3 contains 14 residues. With 0 bases removed from V and 5 bases from J, the gap between germline ends came to 11 bases. The germline V gene encodes CDR1 ENHRY and CDR2 SYGVKD.

At least ten counts were recorded for this clonotype. This chain links TRBV28 with TRBJ2-5; the D gene is possibly TRBD2 (5 bases). V was clipped by 3 bases and J by 9 bases, with 23 bases between them. The germline gives CDR1 MDHEN, CDR2 SYDVKM. CDR3 length equals 16 residues. The CDR3 sequence: CASSFQMISSEEAQYF. The CDR3 region has the DNA TGTGCCAGCAGTTTCCAGATGATCTCGTCGGAGGAGGCCCAGTACTTC.

This clonotype was picked up a small number of times. The rearrangement joins TRBV7-8 to TRBJ1-3, with D possibly TRBD1 on 6 matching bases. This CDR3 spans 16 amino acids. CDR1 and CDR2 from the germline V gene are SGHVS and FQNEAQ. Trimming pared 0 bases from V and 3 bases from J, leaving 12 bases between. CDR3 in DNA: TGTGCCAGCAGCTTAGCGCTTGGGACACATGGAAACACCATATATTTT. This sequence encodes CASSLALGTHGNTIYF.

The chain recombines TRBV2 with TRBJ2-6; 7 bases align to TRBD1. CDR1 and CDR2 (germline): SNHLY, FYNNEI. This CDR3 has 18 residues. The J segment lost 0 bases and the V segment lost 4 bases, leaving 9 bases of the junction unmatched. CDR3: CASSGQGPHPSGANVLTF. As DNA, the CDR3 is TGTGCCAGCAGTGGACAGGGCCCCCACCCCTCTGGGGCCAACGTCCTGACTTTC.

This clonotype was counted at least ten times. The junction departs from germline at one end; a sequencing error may be responsible. The chain links TRBV11-1 to TRBJ2-1; D call uncertain. CDR1 is SGHAT, CDR2 FQDESV, per germline (reference sequence). There are 11 residues in the CDR3. The chain's CDR3 is CASSLDNEPVF. In DNA, the CDR3 is TGTGCCAGCAGCCTCGACAATGAGCCTGTCTTC.

This clonotype was detected many times. J is TRBJ2-7 and V is TRBV6-2 or TRBV6-3; TRBD1 agrees at 8 bases. V gave up 2 bases and J gave up 4 bases; unmatched junction bases: 7. The CDR3 contains 15 residues. Germline CDR1 is MNHEY and CDR2 is SVGEGT. The CDR3: CASSYLGTGPYEQYF. The DNA for the CDR3 is TGTGCCAGCAGTTACCTCGGGACAGGACCTTACGAGCAGTACTTC.

This clonotype was found many times. J is TRBJ2-7 and V is TRBV9; possibly TRBD1 for D (6 bases). The V gene's germline CDR1 is SGDLS and CDR2 YYNGEE. V was cut by 0 bases and J by 2 bases, with 12 bases left in between. The CDR3 is 15 residues long. The CDR3 sequence: CASSVDAGAAYEQYF. DNA of the CDR3: TGTGCCAGCAGCGTAGACGCAGGGGCGGCCTACGAGCAGTACTTC. Complete variable domain (other parts from reference TRBV9 and TRBJ2-7): DSGVTQTPKHLITATGQRVTLRCSPRSGDLSVYWYQQSLDQGLQFLIQYYNGEERAKGNILERFSAQQFPDLHSELNLSSLELGDSALYFCASSVDAGAAYEQYFGPGTRLTVT.

At least ten counts were recorded for this clonotype. The J gene is TRBJ2-5, the V gene TRBV15; 7 bases fit TRBD1. This CDR3 spans 18 amino acids. Trimming cost V 0 bases and J 5 bases; bases outside gene matches: 15. Per the germline V gene, CDR1 is LNHNV and CDR2 is YYDKDF (reference sequence). The chain's CDR3 is CATSRDRFGTGVDETQYF. In DNA, the CDR3 is TGTGCCACCAGCAGAGATCGCTTTGGAACAGGGGTCGACGAGACCCAGTACTTC.

This clonotype was picked up many times. The chain couples TRBV6-1 to TRBJ2-7, with 8 bases fitting TRBD2. The V gene end was trimmed by 3 bases and the J gene end by 6 bases; junction bases not matched to a gene: 7. The CDR3 has 14 amino acids. Per germline, CDR1 MNHNS and CDR2 SASEGT. The CDR3 reads CASSDGDGRAEQYF. In nucleotides, the CDR3 is TGTGCCAGCAGTGATGGTGACGGGAGGGCCGAGCAGTACTTC.